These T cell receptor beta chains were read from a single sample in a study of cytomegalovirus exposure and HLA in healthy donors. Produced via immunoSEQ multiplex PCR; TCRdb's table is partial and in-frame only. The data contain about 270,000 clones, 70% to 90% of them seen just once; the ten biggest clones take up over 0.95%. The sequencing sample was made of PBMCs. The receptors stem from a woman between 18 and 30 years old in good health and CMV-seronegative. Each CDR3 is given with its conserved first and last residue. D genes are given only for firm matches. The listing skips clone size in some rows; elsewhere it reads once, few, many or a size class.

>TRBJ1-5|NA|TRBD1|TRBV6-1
CASKRQGDYQPQHF
TGTGCCAGCAAGAGACAGGGGGACTATCAGCCCCAGCATTTT
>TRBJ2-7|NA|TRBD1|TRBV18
CASSPSPDRSYEQYF
TGTGCCAGCTCACCATCCCCGGACAGGTCCTACGAGCAGTACTTC
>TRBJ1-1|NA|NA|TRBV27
CASSLAAGEINTEAFF
TGTGCCAGCAGTTTAGCGGCAGGGGAAATCAACACTGAAGCTTTCTTT
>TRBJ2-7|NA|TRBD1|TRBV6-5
CASIDRGSSYEQYF
TGTGCCAGCATCGACAGGGGATCTTCCTACGAGCAGTACTTC
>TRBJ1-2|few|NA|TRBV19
CASRQIAGYGYTF
TGTGCCAGTAGGCAGATAGCGGGCTATGGCTACACCTTC
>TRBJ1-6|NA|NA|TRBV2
CASRPRGGYSPLHF
TGTGCCAGCCGACCAAGGGGGGGATACTCACCCCTCCACTTT
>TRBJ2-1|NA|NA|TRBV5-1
CASRQERSEQFF
TGCGCCAGCAGACAAGAGCGGAGTGAGCAGTTCTTC
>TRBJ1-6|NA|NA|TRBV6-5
CASSYFPGGGSPLHF
TGTGCCAGCAGTTACTTCCCGGGGGGCGGCTCACCCCTCCACTTT
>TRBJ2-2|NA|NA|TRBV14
CASSQFQGRELFF
TGTGCCAGCAGCCAATTTCAGGGCAGGGAGCTGTTTTTT
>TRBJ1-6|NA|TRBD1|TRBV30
CAWSGRQGNSPLHF
TGTGCCTGGAGCGGAAGACAGGGTAATTCACCCCTCCACTTT
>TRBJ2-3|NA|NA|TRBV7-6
CASSLEHLSTDTQYF
TGTGCCAGCAGCTTGGAGCATCTCTCCACAGATACGCAGTATTTT
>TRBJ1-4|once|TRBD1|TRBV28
CASSLAGTGDEKLFF
TGTGCCAGCAGTTTGGCGGGGACAGGGGACGAAAAACTGTTTTTT
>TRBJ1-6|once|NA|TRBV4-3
CASSQDSETDSSPLHF
TGCGCCAGCAGCCAAGATTCCGAGACAGACAGTTCACCCCTCCACTTT
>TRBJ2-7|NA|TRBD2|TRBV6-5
CASSYSMSSGGYEQYF
TGTGCCAGCAGTTACTCGATGTCTAGCGGGGGTTACGAGCAGTACTTC
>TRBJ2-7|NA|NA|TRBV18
CASSPSIGGVNF
TGTGCCAGCTCACCATCCATTGGAGGGGTGAACTTC
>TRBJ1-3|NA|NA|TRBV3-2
CVYHQGRHF
TGTGTCTACCACCAGGGAAGGCATTTT
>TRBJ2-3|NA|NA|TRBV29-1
CSVKTYSADTQYF
TGCAGCGTTAAGACATATTCGGCAGATACGCAGTATTTT
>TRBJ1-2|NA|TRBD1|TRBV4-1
CASSQDGTGPHGYTF
TGCGCCAGCAGCCAAGATGGGACAGGCCCCCATGGCTACACCTTC
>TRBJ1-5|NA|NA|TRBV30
CAWSLGIGLNQPQHF
TGTGCCTGGAGCCTAGGAATCGGACTGAATCAGCCCCAGCATTTT
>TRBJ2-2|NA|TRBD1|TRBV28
CASDGTAPGELFF
TGTGCCAGCGACGGGACAGCCCCCGGGGAGCTGTTTTTT
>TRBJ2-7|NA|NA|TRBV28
CASSTREVGVWEQYF
TGTGCCAGCAGTACTAGGGAGGTCGGGGTCTGGGAGCAGTACTTC
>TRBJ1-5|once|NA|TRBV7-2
CASSLYSSNQPQHF
TGTGCCAGCAGCTTATACAGTAGCAATCAGCCCCAGCATTTT
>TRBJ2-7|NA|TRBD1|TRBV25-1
CASSEYRQGQTYEQYF
TGTGCCAGCAGTGAATACCGACAGGGGCAGACCTACGAGCAGTACTTC
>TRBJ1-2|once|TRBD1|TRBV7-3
CASSLRQGPYGYTF
TGTGCCAGCAGTCTCAGACAGGGACCATATGGCTACACCTTC
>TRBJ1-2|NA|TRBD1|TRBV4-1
CASSQIKEDRRNYGYTF
TGCGCCAGCAGCCAGATTAAAGAGGACAGGAGGAACTATGGCTACACCTTC
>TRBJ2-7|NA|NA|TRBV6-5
CASRTGTSSSYEQYF
TGTGCCAGCAGAACCGGGACAAGCAGTTCCTACGAGCAGTACTTC
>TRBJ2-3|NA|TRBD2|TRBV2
CASSEAQREGGTQYF
TGTGCCAGCAGTGAAGCTCAGCGGGAGGGTGGTACGCAGTATTTT
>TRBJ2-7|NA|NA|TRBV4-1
CASSPSKFDFLGSYEQYF
TGCGCCAGCAGCCCATCCAAATTCGACTTTCTCGGCTCCTACGAGCAGTACTTC
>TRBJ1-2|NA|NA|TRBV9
CASSRDYGYTF
TGTGCCAGCAGCCGAGACTATGGCTACACCTTC
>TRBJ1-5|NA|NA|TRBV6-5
CASSSRGSPQPQHF
TGTGCCAGCAGTTCCAGGGGCTCCCCGCAGCCCCAGCATTTT
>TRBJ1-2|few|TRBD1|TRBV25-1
CASRDRGASGYTF
TGTGCCAGCAGGGACAGGGGTGCCTCCGGCTACACCTTC
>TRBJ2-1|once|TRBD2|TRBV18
CASSLREGNEQFF
TGTGCCAGCTCCTTGAGGGAGGGCAATGAGCAGTTCTTC
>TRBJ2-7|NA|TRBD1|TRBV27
CASSPGQGAYEQYF
TGTGCCAGCAGTCCAGGACAGGGAGCCTACGAGCAGTACTTC
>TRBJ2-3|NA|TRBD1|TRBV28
CASSWDRGADTQYF
TGTGCCAGCAGCTGGGACAGGGGGGCAGATACGCAGTATTTT
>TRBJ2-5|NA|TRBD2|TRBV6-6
CASRKSGGGETQYF
TGTGCCAGCAGAAAAAGCGGGGGTGGAGAGACCCAGTACTTC
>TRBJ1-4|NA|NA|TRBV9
CASSVEEGIATNEKLFF
TGTGCCAGCAGCGTAGAGGAGGGGATCGCAACTAATGAAAAACTGTTTTTT
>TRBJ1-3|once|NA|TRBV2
CASREQGGFGNTIYF
TGTGCCAGCAGAGAACAGGGAGGTTTTGGAAACACCATATATTTT
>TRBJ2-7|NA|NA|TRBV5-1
CASSFGHTYEQYF
TGCGCCAGCAGCTTCGGACATACCTACGAGCAGTACTTC
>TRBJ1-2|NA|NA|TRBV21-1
CASSKGKGTCYGYSGRPF
TGTGCCAGCAGCAAAGGTAAAGGAACATGCTATGGCTACAGCGGACGCCCCTTC
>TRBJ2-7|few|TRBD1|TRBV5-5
CASSWDRGDYEQYF
TGTGCCAGCAGCTGGGACAGGGGCGACTACGAGCAGTACTTC
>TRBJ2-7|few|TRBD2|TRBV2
CASSFGIAGEQYF
TGTGCCAGCAGTTTCGGCATAGCGGGGGAGCAGTACTTC
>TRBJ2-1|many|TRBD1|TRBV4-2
CASSQGTGGYNEQFF
TGTGCCAGCAGCCAAGGGACAGGGGGCTACAATGAGCAGTTCTTC
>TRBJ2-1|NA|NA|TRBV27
CASSFPSNEQFF
TGTGCCAGCAGTTTCCCCTCCAATGAGCAGTTCTTC
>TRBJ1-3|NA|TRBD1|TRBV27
CASWGQGGNTIYF
TGTGCCAGCTGGGGACAGGGCGGGAACACCATATATTTT
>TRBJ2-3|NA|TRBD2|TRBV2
CASSGGTISTDTQYF
TGTGCCAGCAGTGGGGGGACTATTAGCACAGATACGCAGTATTTT
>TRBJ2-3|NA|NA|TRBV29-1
CSVLRIVSTDTQYF
TGCAGCGTTTTGCGCATTGTCAGCACAGATACGCAGTATTTT
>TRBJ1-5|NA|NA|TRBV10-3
CAISGRESNQPQHF
TGTGCCATCAGTGGGAGGGAGAGCAATCAGCCCCAGCATTTT
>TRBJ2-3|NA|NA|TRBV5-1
CASSFGGGRTDTQYF
TGCGCCAGCAGCTTTGGGGGCGGGCGAACAGATACGCAGTATTTT
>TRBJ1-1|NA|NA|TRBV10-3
CAIGTADNPEAFF
TGTGCCATCGGGACTGCCGATAACCCTGAAGCTTTCTTT
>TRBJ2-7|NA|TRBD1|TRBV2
CASSEVGQRYEQYF
TGTGCCAGCAGTGAGGTGGGACAGCGCTACGAGCAGTACTTC
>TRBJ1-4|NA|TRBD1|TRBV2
CASGWTGRNEKLFF
TGTGCCAGCGGCTGGACAGGGCGTAATGAAAAACTGTTTTTT
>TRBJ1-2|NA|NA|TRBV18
CASSQDSQANYGYTF
TGTGCCAGCTCACAAGACAGTCAAGCTAACTATGGCTACACCTTC
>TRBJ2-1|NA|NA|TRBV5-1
CASSLHSRDEQFF
TGCGCCAGCAGCTTGCATAGCCGTGATGAGCAGTTCTTC
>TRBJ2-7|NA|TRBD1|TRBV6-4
CASSEGGQAEQYF
TGTGCCAGCAGTGAGGGGGGACAGGCCGAGCAGTACTTC
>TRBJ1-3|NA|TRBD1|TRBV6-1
CASSGGGQGRGNTIYF
TGTGCCAGCAGTGGCGGAGGACAGGGCAGGGGAAACACCATATATTTT
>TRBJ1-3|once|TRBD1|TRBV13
CACQGAAGNTIYF
TGTGCCTGCCAGGGGGCGGCCGGAAACACCATATATTTT
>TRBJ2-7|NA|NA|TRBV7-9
CASYVTTSGGRQYF
TGTGCCAGCTACGTTACTACGAGCGGAGGTCGGCAGTACTTC
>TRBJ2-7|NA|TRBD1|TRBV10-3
CAISPGTEVYEQYF
TGTGCCATCAGTCCCGGGACAGAGGTATACGAGCAGTACTTC
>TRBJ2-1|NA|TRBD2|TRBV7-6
CASSLERVVAGGRGEQFF
TGTGCCAGCAGCTTAGAGAGGGTGGTGGCGGGAGGGCGAGGTGAGCAGTTCTTC